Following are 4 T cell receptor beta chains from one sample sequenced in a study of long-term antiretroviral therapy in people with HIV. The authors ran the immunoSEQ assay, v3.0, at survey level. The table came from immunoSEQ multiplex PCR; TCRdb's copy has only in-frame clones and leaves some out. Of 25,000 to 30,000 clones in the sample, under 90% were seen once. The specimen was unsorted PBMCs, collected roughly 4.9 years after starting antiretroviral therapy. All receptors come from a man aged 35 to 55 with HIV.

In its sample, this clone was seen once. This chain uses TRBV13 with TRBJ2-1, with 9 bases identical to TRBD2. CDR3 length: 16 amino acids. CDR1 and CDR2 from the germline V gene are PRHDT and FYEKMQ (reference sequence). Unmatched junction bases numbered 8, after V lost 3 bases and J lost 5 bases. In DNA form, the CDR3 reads TGTGCCAGCAGCTTTGTGGCGGGGGGGCAAAACAATGAGCAGTTCTTC. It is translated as CASSFVAGGQNNEQFF. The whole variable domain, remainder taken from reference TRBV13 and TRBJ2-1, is AAGVIQSPRHLIKEKRETATLKCYPIPRHDTVYWYQQGPGQDPQFLISFYEKMQSDKGSIPDRFSAQQFSDYHSELNMSSLELGDSALYFCASSFVAGGQNNEQFFGPGTRLTVL.

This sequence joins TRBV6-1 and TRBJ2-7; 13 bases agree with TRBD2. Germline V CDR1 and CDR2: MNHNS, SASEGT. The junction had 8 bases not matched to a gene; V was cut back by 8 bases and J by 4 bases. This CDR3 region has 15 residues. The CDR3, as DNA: TGTGCCAGCGTAATGGGACTAGCGGGGCGGTACGAGCAGTACTTC. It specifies CASVMGLAGRYEQYF.

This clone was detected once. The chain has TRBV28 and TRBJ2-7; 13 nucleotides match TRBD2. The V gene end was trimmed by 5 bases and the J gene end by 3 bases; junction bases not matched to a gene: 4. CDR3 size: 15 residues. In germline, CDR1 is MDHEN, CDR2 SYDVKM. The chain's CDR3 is CASSRRTSGGYEQYF. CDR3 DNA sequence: TGTGCCAGCAGTCGAAGGACTAGCGGGGGCTACGAGCAGTACTTC.

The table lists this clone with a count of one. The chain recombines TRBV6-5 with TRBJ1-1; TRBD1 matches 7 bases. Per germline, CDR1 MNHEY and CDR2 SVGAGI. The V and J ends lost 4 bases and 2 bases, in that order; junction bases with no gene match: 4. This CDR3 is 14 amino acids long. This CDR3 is CASSFGQVNTEAFF. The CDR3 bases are TGTGCCAGCAGTTTCGGACAGGTCAACACTGAAGCTTTCTTT.